This is a list of T cell receptor beta chains from one sample in a study of STAT5B mutations in CD4+ large granular lymphocyte leukemia. Assay used: immunoSEQ multiplex PCR; TCRdb lists only in-frame clones, some missing. This table holds roughly 29,000 clones, 65% to 85% found once. The source material was CD4+ T cells from blood buffy coats. These receptors all stem from a human donor in good health. Each CDR3 is given with its conserved first and last residue. D genes are given only for firm matches. Size is omitted from some rows. Given values are once, few, many or a class for expanded clones.

>TRBV10-1|TRBJ1-1|NA|13|TRBD1
TGCGCCAGCAGCGTAGGACAGGACACTGAAGCTTTCTTT
CASSVGQDTEAFF
>TRBV28|TRBJ2-5|NA|14|NA
TGTGCCAGCAGTTTATCCAGGGCCCAAGAGACCCAGTACTTC
CASSLSRAQETQYF
>TRBV27|TRBJ1-5|NA|16|NA
TGTGCCAGCAGTTCAACCGGGACGCATAGCAATCAGCCCCAGCATTTT
CASSSTGTHSNQPQHF
>TRBV7-2|TRBJ1-5|NA|14|NA
TGTGCCAGCAGCAGCCGGTCGGGGAATCAGCCCCAGCATTTT
CASSSRSGNQPQHF
>TRBV5-1|TRBJ2-3|NA|15|NA
TGCGCCAGCAGCTCCGCTTCACTTCCCACAGATACGCAGTATTTT
CASSSASLPTDTQYF
>TRBV7-9|TRBJ2-3|NA|16|NA
TGTGCCAGCAGCTTACTAGGGGGGGGGTTCACAGATACGCAGTATTTT
CASSLLGGGFTDTQYF
>TRBV11-2|TRBJ1-1|NA|15|NA
TGTGCCAGCAGCTTAGGCAGGGTGACGCACACTGAAGCTTTCTTT
CASSLGRVTHTEAFF
>TRBV2|TRBJ2-5|NA|13|NA
TGTGCCAGCAGTCAACGAGAACGGGAGACCCAGTACTTC
CASSQRERETQYF
>TRBV9|TRBJ2-1|once|15|TRBD1
TGTGCCAGCAGCGGAGGGGACAGGGGATTCAATGAGCAGTTCTTC
CASSGGDRGFNEQFF
>TRBV4-1|TRBJ2-2|NA|16|NA
TGCGCCAGCAGCCAAGCACAGGGCCCGAGCACCGGGGAGCTGTTTTTT
CASSQAQGPSTGELFF
>TRBV2|TRBJ1-1|NA|14|TRBD1
TGTGCCAGCAACCAGGACAGGGGTGGCACTGAAGCTTTCTTT
CASNQDRGGTEAFF
>TRBV11-2|TRBJ1-3|once|15|TRBD1
TGTGCCAGCAGCCTGGGACAGGGCTCTGGAAACACCATATATTTT
CASSLGQGSGNTIYF
>TRBV5-1|TRBJ1-1|NA|14|NA
TGCGCCAGCAGCTTGAATCAACTGGGCACTGAAGCTTTCTTT
CASSLNQLGTEAFF
>TRBV2|TRBJ1-5|NA|13|NA
TGTGCCAGCAGTGAAAGGGGGGTTCAGCCCCAGCATTTT
CASSERGVQPQHF
>TRBV30|TRBJ2-4|NA|11|NA
TGTGCCTGGAGTGTAAAGGACATTCAGTACTTC
CAWSVKDIQYF
>TRBV28|TRBJ2-7|NA|13|NA
TGTGCCAGCAGGGCCCTGAATCCCTACGAGCAGTACTTC
CASRALNPYEQYF
>TRBV2|TRBJ1-2|NA|13|NA
TGTGCCAGCAGTGAATATTGGGTAGGCGGCTACACCTTC
CASSEYWVGGYTF
>TRBV5-6|TRBJ1-6|NA|15|NA
TGTGCCAGCAGCTTGCGGGGACCCGGGGCTTCACCCCTCCACTTT
CASSLRGPGASPLHF
>TRBV2|TRBJ1-5|few|15|NA
TGTGCCAGCAGCCTGCTCGGCCCGGCCAATCAGCCCCAGCATTTT
CASSLLGPANQPQHF
>TRBV6-5|TRBJ2-1|NA|15|NA
TGTGCCAGCAGCCGGTTGGGGACGGGAAACAATGAGCAGTTCTTC
CASSRLGTGNNEQFF
>TRBV29-1|TRBJ1-1|NA|14|NA
TGCAGCGTTGACAACCCGACGGTTGGGACTGAAGCTTTCTTT
CSVDNPTVGTEAFF
>TRBV28|TRBJ1-6|NA|14|NA
TGTGCCAGCAGCCTAAGACAGGAGAGGTCACCCCTCCACTTT
CASSLRQERSPLHF
>TRBV29-1|TRBJ1-2|NA|9|NA
TGCAGCGTTGAAGGCGCCGGGGCCTTC
CSVEGAGAF
>TRBV11-2|TRBJ2-1|NA|16|TRBD2
TGTGCCAGCAGCTTAGAAAGTCTAGCGGGAGTTGGTGAGCAGTTCTTC
CASSLESLAGVGEQFF
>TRBV5-1|TRBJ2-2|once|15|TRBD1
TGCGCCAGCAGCCCGGGGACAGGAGAGACCGGGGAGCTGTTTTTT
CASSPGTGETGELFF
>TRBV18|TRBJ1-5|NA|14|NA
TGTGCCAGTCAGGGGTCAACGAGGTCGGAGCCCCAGCATTTT
CASQGSTRSEPQHF